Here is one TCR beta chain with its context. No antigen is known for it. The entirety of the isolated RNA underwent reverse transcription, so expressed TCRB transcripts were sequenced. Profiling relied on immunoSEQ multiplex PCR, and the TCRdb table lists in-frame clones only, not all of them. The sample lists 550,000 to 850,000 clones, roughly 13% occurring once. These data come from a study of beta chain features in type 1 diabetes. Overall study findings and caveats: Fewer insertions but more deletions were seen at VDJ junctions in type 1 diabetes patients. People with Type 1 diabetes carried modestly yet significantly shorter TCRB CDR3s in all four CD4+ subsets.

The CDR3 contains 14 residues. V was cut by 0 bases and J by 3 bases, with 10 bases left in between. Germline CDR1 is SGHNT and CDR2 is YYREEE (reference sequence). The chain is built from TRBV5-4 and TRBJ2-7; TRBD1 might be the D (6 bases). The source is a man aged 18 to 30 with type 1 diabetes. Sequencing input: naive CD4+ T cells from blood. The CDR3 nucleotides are TGTGCCAGCAGCTTGGGACAGGAGGTCTACGAGCAGTACTTC. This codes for CASSLGQEVYEQYF. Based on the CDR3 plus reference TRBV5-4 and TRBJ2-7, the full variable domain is ETGVTQSPTHLIKTRGQQVTLRCSSQSGHNTVSWYQQALGQGPQFIFQYYREEENGRGNFPPRFSGLQFPNYSSELNVNALELDDSALYLCASSLGQEVYEQYFGPGTRLTVT.